This section outlines one T cell receptor (beta chain) sequence together with its context. An end of the junction differs from the germline gene, which may be a read error. A primer matching the constant region was used to make TCR beta cDNA from approximately 500 ng of total RNA. Sequencing libraries for TCR beta derived from three nested multiplex PCR rounds that used slightly modified ARM-PCR. Forward primers for TRBV1-TRBV30 and a C-beta reverse primer served the first two PCR rounds, at roughly 10 cycles each. Each CDR3 protein is one row after TCRdb ran MiXCR on the multiplex PCR reads. The top ten clones hold just under 20% of a sample with about 84,000 distinct CDR3 sequences, 65% to 80% of them seen once. From unsorted bulk tissue weighing about 20-32 mg, DNA and RNA were co-extracted. The data stem from a study of tumor-infiltrating lymphocytes in primary liver carcinoma. Study details: Yields of productive TCRbeta reads ranged from roughly 3.5 to 7.13 million per sample and were similar across tissue types.

The CDR3 runs 16 residues. Germline loops: CDR1 SGHRS, CDR2 YFSETQ. The sample comprised liver tumor tissue from sampling region 1. Subset reported: tumor region T1, superior pole. The chain uses TRBV5-1 and TRBJ2-5; D is perhaps TRBD2 (6 bases). The sequence was obtained from a man aged 40-49 years with primary liver carcinoma and hepatitis B virus infection. CDR3 residues: CASSPLLGGTQKTQYF. CDR3 DNA: TGCGCCAGTAGCCCCCTCTTAGGCGGGACCCAAAAGACCCAGTACTTC.